The clone carrying this TCR beta chain was seen a handful of times. Antigen: not known. Possible read error: a much larger clone is one base away. This CDR3 contains 16 residues. CDR1 and CDR2 (germline): LNHNV, YYDKDF (reference sequence). This sample stems from a study of blood T cells in healthy people across ages. The study isolated at least 6 million PBMCs from each sample. The authors ran a second PCR of roughly 6 to 12 cycles using a sample-barcoded 5' primer and a J-beta primer mix. TCRdb reanalysed the 5' RACE reads using MiXCR and keeps one entry per CDR3 protein. This sample has some 1.7 million distinct CDR3 sequences, with roughly 27% found just once. Study-wide results and limits: A roughly linear age-dependent decrease characterized TCR beta diversity per million T cells.

Sample: blood. The sequence was obtained from a woman aged 25-40 years in good health. The V call is TRBV15, the J call TRBJ1-2; weak D call: TRBD1 (5 bases). The CDR3 DNA sequence: TGTGCCACCGGCAGTCCCTCGGCGGAGGGGTTTCGTGGCTACACCTTC. It translates to CATGSPSAEGFRGYTF.